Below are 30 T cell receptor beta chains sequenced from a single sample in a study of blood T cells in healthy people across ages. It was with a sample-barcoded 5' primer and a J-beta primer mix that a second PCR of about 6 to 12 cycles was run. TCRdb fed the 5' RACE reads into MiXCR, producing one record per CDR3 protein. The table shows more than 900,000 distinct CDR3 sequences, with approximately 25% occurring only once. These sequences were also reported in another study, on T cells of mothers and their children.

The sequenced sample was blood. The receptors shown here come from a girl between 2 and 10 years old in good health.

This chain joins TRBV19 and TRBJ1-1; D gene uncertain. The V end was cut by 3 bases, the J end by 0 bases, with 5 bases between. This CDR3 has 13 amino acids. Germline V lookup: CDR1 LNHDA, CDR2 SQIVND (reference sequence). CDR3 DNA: TGTGCCAGTAGTATTTATATGAACACTGAAGCTTTCTTT. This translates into CASSIYMNTEAFF.

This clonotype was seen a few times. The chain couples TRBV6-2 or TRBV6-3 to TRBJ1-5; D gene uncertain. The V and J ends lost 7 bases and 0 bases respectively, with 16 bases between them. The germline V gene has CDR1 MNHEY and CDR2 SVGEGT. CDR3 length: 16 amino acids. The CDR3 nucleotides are TGTGCCAGCAAAACCCATCGAGACAATAGCAATCAGCCCCAGCATTTT. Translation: CASKTHRDNSNQPQHF.

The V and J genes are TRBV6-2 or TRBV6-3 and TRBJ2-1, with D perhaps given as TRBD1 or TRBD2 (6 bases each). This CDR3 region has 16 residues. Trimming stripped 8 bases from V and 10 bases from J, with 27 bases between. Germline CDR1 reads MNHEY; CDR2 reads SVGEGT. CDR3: CASSRIQLGGHQEQFF. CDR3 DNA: TGTGCCAGCTCGCGAATTCAACTCGGGGGCCATCAGGAGCAGTTCTTC.

The CDR3 loop reads CASSLGGANNEKLFF. CDR3 DNA sequence: TGCGCCAGCAGCTTGGGAGGGGCTAATAATGAAAAACTGTTTTTT. The chain couples TRBV5-1 to TRBJ1-4, with D possibly matching TRBD1 (5 bases). The V and J ends lost 0 bases and 4 bases respectively, with 10 bases between them. The germline gives CDR1 SGHRS, CDR2 YFSETQ. The length of the CDR3 is 15 residues. Variable domain in full (rest from reference TRBV5-1 and TRBJ1-4): KAGVTQTPRYLIKTRGQQVTLSCSPISGHRSVSWYQQTPGQGLQFLFEYFSETQRNKGNFPGRFSGRQFSNSRSEMNVSTLELGDSALYLCASSLGGANNEKLFFGSGTQLSVL.

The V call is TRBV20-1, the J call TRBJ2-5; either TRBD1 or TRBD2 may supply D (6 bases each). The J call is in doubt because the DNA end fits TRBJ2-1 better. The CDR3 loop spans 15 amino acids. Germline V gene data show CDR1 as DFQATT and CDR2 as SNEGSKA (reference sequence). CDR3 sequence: CSATNLGPGGDEQFF. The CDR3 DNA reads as TGCAGTGCTACTAATCTTGGGCCCGGGGGCGATGAGCAGTTCTTC.

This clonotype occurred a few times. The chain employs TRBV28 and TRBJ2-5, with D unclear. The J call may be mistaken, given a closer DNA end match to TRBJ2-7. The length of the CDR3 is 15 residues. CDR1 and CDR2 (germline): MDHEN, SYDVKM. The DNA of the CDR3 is TGTGCCAGCAGCGTACTCGTCGGGCGTCTCGACGAGCAGTACTTC. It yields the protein CASSVLVGRLDEQYF.

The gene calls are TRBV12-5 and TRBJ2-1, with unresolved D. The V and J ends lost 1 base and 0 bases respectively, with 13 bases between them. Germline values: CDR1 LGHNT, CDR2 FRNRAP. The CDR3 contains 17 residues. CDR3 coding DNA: TGTGCTAGTGGTTTGGACTCCCAGATTAGCTCCTACAATGAGCAGTTCTTC. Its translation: CASGLDSQISSYNEQFF.

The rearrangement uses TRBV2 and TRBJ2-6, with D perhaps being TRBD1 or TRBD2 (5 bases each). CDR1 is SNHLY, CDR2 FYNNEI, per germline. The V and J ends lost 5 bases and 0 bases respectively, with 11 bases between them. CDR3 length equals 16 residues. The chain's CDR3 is CASSFGAYSGANVLTF. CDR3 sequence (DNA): TGTGCCAGCAGTTTCGGGGCATACTCTGGGGCCAACGTCCTGACTTTC.

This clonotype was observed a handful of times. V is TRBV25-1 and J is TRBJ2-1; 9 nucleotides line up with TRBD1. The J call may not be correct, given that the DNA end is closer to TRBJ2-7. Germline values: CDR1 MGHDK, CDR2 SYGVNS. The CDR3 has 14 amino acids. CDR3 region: CASSVGTGSYEQYF. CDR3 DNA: TGTGCCAGCAGTGTAGGGACAGGGAGCTACGAGCAGTACTTC.

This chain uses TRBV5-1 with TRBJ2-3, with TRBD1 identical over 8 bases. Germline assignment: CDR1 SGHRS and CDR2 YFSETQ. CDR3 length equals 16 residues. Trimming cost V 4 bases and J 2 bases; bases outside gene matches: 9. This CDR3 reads CASSLMDRVVTDTQYF. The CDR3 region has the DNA TGCGCCAGCAGCCTAATGGACAGGGTAGTCACAGATACGCAGTATTTT.

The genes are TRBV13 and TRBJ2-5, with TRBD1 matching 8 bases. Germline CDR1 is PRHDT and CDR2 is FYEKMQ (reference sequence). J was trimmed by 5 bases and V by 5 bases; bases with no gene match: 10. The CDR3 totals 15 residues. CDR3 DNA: TGTGCCAGCAGCCCGGGACAGGCAAGCGCGGAGACCCAGTACTTC. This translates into CASSPGQASAETQYF.

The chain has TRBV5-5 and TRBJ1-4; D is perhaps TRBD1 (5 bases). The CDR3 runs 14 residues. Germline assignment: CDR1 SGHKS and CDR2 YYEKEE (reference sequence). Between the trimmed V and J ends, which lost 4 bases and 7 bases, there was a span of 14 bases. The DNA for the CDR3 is TGTGCCAGCAGCCGCAGGGTAGGCGGTGAAAAACTGTTTTTT. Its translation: CASSRRVGGEKLFF.

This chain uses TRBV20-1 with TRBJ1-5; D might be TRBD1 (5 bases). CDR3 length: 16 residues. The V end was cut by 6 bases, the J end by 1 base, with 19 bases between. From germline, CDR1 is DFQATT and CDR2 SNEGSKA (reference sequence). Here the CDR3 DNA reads TGCAGTGCCGCTAGTGGGGCCCGCCTAAGCAATCAGCCCCAGCATTTT. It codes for CSAASGARLSNQPQHF.

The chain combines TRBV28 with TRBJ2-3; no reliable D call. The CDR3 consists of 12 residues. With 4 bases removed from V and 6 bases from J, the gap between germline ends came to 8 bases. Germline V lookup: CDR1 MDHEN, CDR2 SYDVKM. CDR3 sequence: CASSYRLDTQYF. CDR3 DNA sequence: TGTGCCAGCAGTTACCGGTTGGATACGCAGTATTTT.

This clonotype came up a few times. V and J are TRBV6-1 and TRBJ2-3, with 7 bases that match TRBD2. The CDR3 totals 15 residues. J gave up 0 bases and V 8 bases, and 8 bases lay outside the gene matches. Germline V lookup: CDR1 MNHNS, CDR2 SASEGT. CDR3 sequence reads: CASVRLAESTDTQYF. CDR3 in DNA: TGTGCCAGCGTCCGCCTAGCGGAAAGCACAGATACGCAGTATTTT.

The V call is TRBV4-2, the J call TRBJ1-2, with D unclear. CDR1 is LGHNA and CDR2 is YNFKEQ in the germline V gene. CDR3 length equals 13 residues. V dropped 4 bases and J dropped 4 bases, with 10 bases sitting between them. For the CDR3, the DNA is TGTGCCAGCAGCCCTGAGGATTTCTATGGCTACACCTTC. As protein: CASSPEDFYGYTF.

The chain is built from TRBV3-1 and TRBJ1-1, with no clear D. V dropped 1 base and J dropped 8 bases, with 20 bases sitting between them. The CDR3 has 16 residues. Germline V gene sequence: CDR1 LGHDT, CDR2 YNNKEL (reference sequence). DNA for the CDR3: TGTGCCAGCAGCCAAGGCATCAACGCTATGACCCTGGAAGCTTTCTTT. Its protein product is CASSQGINAMTLEAFF. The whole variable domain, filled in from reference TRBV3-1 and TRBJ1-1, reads DTAVSQTPKYLVTQMGNDKSIKCEQNLGHDTMYWYKQDSKKFLKIMFSYNNKELIINETVPNRFSPKSPDKAHLNLHINSLELGDSAVYFCASSQGINAMTLEAFFGQGTRLTVV.

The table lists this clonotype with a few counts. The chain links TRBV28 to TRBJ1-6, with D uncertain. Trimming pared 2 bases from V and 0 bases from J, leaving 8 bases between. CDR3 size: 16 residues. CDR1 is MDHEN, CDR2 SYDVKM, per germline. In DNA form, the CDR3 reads TGTGCCAGCAGTTTACTAATTAGCTCCTATAATTCACCCCTCCACTTT. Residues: CASSLLISSYNSPLHF. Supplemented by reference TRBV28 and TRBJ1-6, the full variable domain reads DVKVTQSSRYLVKRTGEKVFLECVQDMDHENMFWYRQDPGLGLRLIYFSYDVKMKEKGDIPEGYSVSREKKERFSLILESASTNQTSMYLCASSLLISSYNSPLHFGNGTRLTVT.

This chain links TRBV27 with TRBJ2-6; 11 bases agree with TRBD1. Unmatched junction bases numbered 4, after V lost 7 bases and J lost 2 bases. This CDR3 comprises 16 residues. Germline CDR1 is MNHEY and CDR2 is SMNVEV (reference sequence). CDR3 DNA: TGTGCCAGCATCGGACAGGGGGCGACTGGGGCCAACGTCCTGACTTTC. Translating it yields CASIGQGATGANVLTF.

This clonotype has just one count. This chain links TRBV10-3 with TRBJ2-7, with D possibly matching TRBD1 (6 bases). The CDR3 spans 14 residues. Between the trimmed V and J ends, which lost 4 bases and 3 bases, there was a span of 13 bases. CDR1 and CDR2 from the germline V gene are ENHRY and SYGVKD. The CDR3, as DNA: TGTGCCATCAGTGGCCGGGACACATACTACGAGCAGTACTTC. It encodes CAISGRDTYYEQYF.

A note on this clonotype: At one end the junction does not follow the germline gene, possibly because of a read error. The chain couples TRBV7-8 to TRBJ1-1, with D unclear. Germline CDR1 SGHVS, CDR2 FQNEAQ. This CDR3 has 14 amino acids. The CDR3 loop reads CASSSRNTNTEAFF. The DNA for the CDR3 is TGTGCCAGCAGCAGCCGAAATACGAACACTGAAGCCTTCTTT.

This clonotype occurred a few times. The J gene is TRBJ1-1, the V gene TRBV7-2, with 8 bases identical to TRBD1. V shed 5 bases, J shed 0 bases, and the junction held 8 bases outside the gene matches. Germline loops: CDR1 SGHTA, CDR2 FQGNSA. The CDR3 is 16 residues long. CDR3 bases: TGTGCCAGCAGCCCCGCCGGGACAGGATTGAACACTGAAGCTTTCTTT. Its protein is CASSPAGTGLNTEAFF.

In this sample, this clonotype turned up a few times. CDR3 sequence: CSAIRHTSTDTQYF. The DNA for the CDR3 is TGCAGTGCTATCAGGCATACAAGCACAGATACGCAGTATTTT. V gene TRBV20-1 combines with J gene TRBJ2-3; D is unresolved. The germline gives CDR1 DFQATT, CDR2 SNEGSKA (reference sequence). CDR3 size: 14 residues. V lost 4 bases to trimming and J lost 0 bases, with 11 bases between them.

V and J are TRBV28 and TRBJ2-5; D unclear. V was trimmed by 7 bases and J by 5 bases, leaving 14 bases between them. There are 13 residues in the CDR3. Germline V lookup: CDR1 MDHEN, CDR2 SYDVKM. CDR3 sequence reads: CASNERSWETQYF. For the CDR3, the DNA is TGTGCCAGCAACGAGCGTTCGTGGGAGACCCAGTACTTC.

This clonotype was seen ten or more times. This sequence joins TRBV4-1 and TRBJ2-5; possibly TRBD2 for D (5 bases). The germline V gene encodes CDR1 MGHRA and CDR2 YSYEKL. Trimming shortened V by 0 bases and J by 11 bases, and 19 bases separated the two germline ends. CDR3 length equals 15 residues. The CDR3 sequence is CASSQEGASLGEQYF. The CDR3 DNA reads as TGCGCCAGCAGCCAAGAGGGCGCCTCCCTTGGGGAGCAGTACTTC.

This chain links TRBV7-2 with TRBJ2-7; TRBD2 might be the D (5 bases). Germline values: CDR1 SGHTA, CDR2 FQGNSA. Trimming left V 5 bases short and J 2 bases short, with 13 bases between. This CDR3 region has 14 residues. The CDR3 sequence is CASSPRAGAYEQYF. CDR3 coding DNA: TGTGCCAGCAGCCCGCGTGCGGGTGCCTACGAGCAGTACTTC.

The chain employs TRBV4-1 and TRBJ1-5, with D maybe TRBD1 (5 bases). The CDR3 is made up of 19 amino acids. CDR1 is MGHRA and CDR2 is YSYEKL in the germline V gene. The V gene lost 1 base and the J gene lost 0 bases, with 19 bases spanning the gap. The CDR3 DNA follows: TGCGCCAGCAGCCAAGCTCCCGGGACTGTCGATTATAGCAATCAGCCCCAGCATTTT. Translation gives CASSQAPGTVDYSNQPQHF.

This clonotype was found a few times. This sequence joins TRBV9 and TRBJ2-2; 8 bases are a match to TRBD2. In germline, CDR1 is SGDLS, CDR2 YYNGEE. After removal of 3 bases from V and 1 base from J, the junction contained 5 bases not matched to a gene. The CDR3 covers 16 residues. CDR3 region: CASSATSGMNTGELFF. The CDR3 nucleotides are TGTGCCAGCAGCGCCACTAGCGGAATGAACACCGGGGAGCTGTTTTTT.

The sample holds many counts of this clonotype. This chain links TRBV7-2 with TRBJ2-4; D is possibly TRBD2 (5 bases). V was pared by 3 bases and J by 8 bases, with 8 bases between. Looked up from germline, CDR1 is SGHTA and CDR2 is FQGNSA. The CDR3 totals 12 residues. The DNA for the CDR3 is TGTGCCAGCAGCTTTCGGGGAGACATTCAGTACTTC. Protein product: CASSFRGDIQYF.

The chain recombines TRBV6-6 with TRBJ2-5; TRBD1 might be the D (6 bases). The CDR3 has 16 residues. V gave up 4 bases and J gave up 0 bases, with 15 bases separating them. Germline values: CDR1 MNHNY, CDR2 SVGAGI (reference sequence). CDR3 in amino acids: CASSSRGIPDQETQYF. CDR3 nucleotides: TGTGCCAGCAGTTCGAGGGGGATTCCCGACCAAGAGACCCAGTACTTC.